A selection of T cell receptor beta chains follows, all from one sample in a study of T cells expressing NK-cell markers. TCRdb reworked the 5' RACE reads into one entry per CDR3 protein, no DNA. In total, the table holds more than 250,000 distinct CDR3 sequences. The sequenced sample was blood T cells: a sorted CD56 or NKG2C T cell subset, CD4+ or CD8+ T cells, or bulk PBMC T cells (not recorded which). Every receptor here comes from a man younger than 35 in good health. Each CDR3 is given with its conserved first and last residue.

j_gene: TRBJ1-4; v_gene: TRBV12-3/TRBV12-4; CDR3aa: CASMWAKEKLFF
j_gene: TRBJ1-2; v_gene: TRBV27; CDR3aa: CASSFLQGSSGYTF
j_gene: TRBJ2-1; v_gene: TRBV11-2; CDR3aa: CASSLDRLAGRAEQFF
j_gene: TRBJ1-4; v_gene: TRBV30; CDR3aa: CAWSVGQDNEKLFF
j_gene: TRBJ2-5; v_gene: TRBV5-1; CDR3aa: CASSLSGTSMSETQYF
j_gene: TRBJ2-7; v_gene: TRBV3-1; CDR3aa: CASSQASSGTSGRGLEEQYF
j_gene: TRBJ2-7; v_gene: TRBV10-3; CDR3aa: CAIGVTPYEQYF
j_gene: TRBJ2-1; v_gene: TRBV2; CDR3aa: CASSPGQFGDNEQFF
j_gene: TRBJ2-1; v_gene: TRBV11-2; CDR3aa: CASSLGSSGTYNEQFF
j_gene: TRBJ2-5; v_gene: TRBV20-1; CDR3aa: CSAREGGRRAETQYF
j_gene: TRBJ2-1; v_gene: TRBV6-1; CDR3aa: CASSGQGRDEQFF
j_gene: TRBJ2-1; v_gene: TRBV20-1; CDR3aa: CSAYLAREGSNEQFF
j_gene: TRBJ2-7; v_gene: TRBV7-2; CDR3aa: CASSPRHVHEQYF